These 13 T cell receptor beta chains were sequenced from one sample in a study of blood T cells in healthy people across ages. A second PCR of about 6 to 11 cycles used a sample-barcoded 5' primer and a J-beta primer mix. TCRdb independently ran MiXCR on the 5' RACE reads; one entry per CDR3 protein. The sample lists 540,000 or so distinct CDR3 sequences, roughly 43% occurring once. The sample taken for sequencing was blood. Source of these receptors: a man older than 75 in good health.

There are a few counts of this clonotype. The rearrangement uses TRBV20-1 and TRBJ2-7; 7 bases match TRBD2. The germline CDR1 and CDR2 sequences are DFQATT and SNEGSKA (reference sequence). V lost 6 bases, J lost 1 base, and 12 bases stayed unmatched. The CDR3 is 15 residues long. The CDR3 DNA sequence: TGCAGTGCGCCGTCGGGAGGCGCCGGGTCCTACGAGCAGTACTTC. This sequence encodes CSAPSGGAGSYEQYF.

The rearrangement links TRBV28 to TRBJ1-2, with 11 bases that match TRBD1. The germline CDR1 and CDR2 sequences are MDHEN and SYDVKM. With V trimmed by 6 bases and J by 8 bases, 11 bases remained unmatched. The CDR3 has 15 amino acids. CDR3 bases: TGTGCCAGCAGCTCCCCACGGACAGGGGGCCAAGGCTACACCTTC. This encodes CASSSPRTGGQGYTF.

CDR3 protein: CASSEAQGASSYNEQFF. The CDR3 DNA follows: TGTGCCAGCAGTGAAGCGCAGGGTGCCAGCTCCTACAATGAGCAGTTCTTC. This chain uses TRBV2 with TRBJ2-1; D is possibly TRBD1 (5 bases). The CDR3 has 17 residues. In germline, CDR1 is SNHLY, CDR2 FYNNEI. Trimming shortened V by 0 bases and J by 0 bases, and 12 bases separated the two germline ends.

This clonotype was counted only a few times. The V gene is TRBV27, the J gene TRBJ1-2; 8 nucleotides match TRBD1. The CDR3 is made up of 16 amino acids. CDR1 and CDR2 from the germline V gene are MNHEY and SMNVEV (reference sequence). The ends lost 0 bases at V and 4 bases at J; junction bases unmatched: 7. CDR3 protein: CASSLSMDRAGYGYTF. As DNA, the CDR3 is TGTGCCAGCAGTTTATCCATGGACAGGGCGGGCTATGGCTACACCTTC.

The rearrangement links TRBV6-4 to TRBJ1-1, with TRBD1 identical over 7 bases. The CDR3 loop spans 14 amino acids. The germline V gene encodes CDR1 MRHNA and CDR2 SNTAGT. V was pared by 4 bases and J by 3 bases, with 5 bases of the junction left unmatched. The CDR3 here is CASSVNQGDTEAFF. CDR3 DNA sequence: TGTGCCAGCAGTGTGAATCAGGGGGACACTGAAGCTTTCTTT.

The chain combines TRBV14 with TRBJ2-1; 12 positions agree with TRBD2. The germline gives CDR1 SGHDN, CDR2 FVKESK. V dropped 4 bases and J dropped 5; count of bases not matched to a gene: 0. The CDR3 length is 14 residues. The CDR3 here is CASSRLAGDNEQFF. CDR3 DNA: TGTGCCAGCAGCCGACTAGCGGGAGACAATGAGCAGTTCTTC.

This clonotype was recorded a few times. CDR3: CASSYSRDRHGYTF. The DNA for the CDR3 is TGTGCCAGCAGTTACTCCCGGGACAGACATGGCTACACCTTC. The chain employs TRBV6-6 and TRBJ1-2, with TRBD1 matching 7 bases. Germline CDR1 and CDR2: MNHNY and SVGAGI (reference sequence). V was pared by 0 bases and J by 6 bases, with 4 bases of the junction left unmatched. The CDR3 is made up of 14 amino acids.

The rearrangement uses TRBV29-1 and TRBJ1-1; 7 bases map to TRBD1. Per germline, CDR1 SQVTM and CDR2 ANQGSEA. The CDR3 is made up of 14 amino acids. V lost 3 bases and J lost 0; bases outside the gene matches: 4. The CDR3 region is CSVEARGMNTEAFF. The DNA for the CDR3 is TGCAGCGTTGAGGCCAGGGGGATGAACACTGAAGCTTTCTTT.

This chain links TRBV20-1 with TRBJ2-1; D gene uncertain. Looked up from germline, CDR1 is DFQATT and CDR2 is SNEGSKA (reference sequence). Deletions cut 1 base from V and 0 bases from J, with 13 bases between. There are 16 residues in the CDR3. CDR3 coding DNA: TGCAGTGCTAGAGGTCATGACTCTAGCTCCTACAATGAGCAGTTCTTC. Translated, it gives CSARGHDSSSYNEQFF.

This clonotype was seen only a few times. The CDR3: CASSSQTGRYEQYF. For the CDR3, the DNA is TGTGCCAGCAGTTCTCAGACAGGGAGATACGAGCAGTACTTC. This rearrangement joins TRBV12-3 or TRBV12-4 to TRBJ2-4, with TRBD1 identical over 7 bases. The tail of the sequence fits TRBJ2-7 better, so the J call may be wrong. The CDR3 extends over 14 amino acids.

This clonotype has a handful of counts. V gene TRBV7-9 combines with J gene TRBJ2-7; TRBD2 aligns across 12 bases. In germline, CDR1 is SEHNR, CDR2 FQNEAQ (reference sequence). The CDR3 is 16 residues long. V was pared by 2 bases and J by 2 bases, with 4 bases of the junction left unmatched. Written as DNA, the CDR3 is TGTGCCAGCAGCTTAACCCGGACTAGCGGGGCCTACGAGCAGTACTTC. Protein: CASSLTRTSGAYEQYF.

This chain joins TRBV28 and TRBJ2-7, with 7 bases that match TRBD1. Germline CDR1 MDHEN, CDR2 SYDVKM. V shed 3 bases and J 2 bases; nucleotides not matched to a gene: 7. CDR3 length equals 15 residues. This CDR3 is CASSFFGTVPYEQYF. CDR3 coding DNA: TGTGCCAGCAGTTTCTTTGGGACAGTCCCCTACGAGCAGTACTTC.

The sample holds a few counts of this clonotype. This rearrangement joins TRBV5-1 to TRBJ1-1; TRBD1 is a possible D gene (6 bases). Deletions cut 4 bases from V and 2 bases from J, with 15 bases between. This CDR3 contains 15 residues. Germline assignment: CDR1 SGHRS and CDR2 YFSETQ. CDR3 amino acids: CASSPDRARNTEAFF. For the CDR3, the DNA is TGCGCCAGCAGCCCGGACAGAGCAAGAAACACTGAAGCTTTCTTT. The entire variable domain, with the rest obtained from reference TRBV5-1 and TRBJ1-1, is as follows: KAGVTQTPRYLIKTRGQQVTLSCSPISGHRSVSWYQQTPGQGLQFLFEYFSETQRNKGNFPGRFSGRQFSNSRSEMNVSTLELGDSALYLCASSPDRARNTEAFFGQGTRLTVV.